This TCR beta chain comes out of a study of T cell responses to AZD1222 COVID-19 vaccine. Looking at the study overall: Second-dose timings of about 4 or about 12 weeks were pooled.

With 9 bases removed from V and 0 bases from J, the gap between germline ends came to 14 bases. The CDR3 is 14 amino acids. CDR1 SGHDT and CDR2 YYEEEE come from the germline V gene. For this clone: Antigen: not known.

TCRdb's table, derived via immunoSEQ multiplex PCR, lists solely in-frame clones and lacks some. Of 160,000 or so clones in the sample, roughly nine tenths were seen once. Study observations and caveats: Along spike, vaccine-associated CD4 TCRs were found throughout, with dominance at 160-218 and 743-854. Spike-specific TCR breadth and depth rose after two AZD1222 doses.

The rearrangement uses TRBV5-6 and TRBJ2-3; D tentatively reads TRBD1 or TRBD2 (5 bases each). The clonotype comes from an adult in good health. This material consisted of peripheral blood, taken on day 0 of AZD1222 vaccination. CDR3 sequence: CATSGGRSTDTQYF. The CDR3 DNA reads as TGTGCCACGTCTGGGGGACGGAGCACAGATACGCAGTATTTT.